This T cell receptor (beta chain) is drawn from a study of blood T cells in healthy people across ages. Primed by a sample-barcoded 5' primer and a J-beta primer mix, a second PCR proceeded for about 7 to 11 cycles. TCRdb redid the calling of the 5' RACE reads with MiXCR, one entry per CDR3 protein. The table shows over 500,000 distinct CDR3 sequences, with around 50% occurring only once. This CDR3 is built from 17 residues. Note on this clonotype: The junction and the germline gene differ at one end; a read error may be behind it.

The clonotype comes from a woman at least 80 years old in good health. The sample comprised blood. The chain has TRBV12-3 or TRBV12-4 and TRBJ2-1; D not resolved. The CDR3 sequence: CASSLGRPLSSYNERFF. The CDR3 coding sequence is TGTGCCAGCAGTTTGGGCCGGCCCCTGAGCTCCTACAATGAGCGGTTCTTC.